These T cell receptor beta chains were read from a single sample in a study of shared clonotypes between healthy human individuals. The protocol was immunoSEQ multiplex PCR, while the TCRdb copy is restricted to in-frame clones and leaves out a portion. The sample holds approximately 2,300,000 clones, just under 95% seen once. Sequences were obtained from naive CD4+ T cells from PBMCs. The receptors shown here come from a man younger than 30 in good health. Some clones in this sample may be carry-over from other donors' samples. CDR3s include the opening cysteine and the closing phenylalanine or tryptophan. The order of the fields is clone size, D gene, J gene, V gene, CDR3 DNA, CDR3 protein. D genes are given only for firm matches. Clone size is stated in some rows and not others, as once, few, many or a class when expanded.

clone_size: .
d_call: .
j_call: TRBJ2-5
v_call: TRBV10-3
cdr3_nt: TGTGCCATCAGTGAGGATGAAGAGACCCAGTACTTC
cdr3_aa: CAISEDEETQYF

clone_size: .
d_call: .
j_call: TRBJ2-2
v_call: TRBV30
cdr3_nt: TGTGCCTGGAGTTTGGAGACATACACCGGGGAGCTGTTTTTT
cdr3_aa: CAWSLETYTGELFF

clone_size: .
d_call: TRBD2
j_call: TRBJ2-3
v_call: TRBV4-1
cdr3_nt: TGCGCCAGCAGCCAAGAGGCCAGCGGGAGGACAGATACGCAGTATTTT
cdr3_aa: CASSQEASGRTDTQYF

clone_size: .
d_call: TRBD2
j_call: TRBJ2-5
v_call: TRBV5-4
cdr3_nt: TGTGCCAGCAGCTTTAGACTAGCGGGGCAAGAGACCCAGTACTTC
cdr3_aa: CASSFRLAGQETQYF

clone_size: .
d_call: TRBD2
j_call: TRBJ2-1
v_call: TRBV11-2
cdr3_nt: TGTGCCAGCAGCTCGAGGACTAGCGGGAGAGACGAGCAGTTCTTC
cdr3_aa: CASSSRTSGRDEQFF

clone_size: once
d_call: .
j_call: TRBJ2-2
v_call: TRBV5-1
cdr3_nt: TGCGCCAGCAGCTTGGAACCCGTAGACCTCACCGGGGAGCTGTTTTTT
cdr3_aa: CASSLEPVDLTGELFF

clone_size: .
d_call: .
j_call: TRBJ1-4
v_call: TRBV7-2
cdr3_nt: TGTGCCAGCAGCTTAGCGTGGGGGGAAATCCGCAATGAAAAACTGTTTTTT
cdr3_aa: CASSLAWGEIRNEKLFF

clone_size: .
d_call: .
j_call: TRBJ1-1
v_call: TRBV30
cdr3_nt: TGTGCCTGGACCGGCGACGGTGAAGCTTTCTTT
cdr3_aa: CAWTGDGEAFF

clone_size: .
d_call: .
j_call: TRBJ2-7
v_call: TRBV28
cdr3_nt: TGTGCCAGCAGTTTACTCGGCTACGAGCAGTACTTC
cdr3_aa: CASSLLGYEQYF

clone_size: .
d_call: .
j_call: TRBJ1-2
v_call: TRBV29-1
cdr3_nt: TGCAGCGCGGGGTTGGGGGCAGGGAGGAGAGGAGGCTACACCTTC
cdr3_aa: CSAGLGAGRRGGYTF

clone_size: .
d_call: .
j_call: TRBJ2-1
v_call: TRBV11-2
cdr3_nt: TGTGCCAGCAGCCCCCAACAGGACACCTACAATGAGCAGTTCTTC
cdr3_aa: CASSPQQDTYNEQFF

clone_size: once
d_call: .
j_call: TRBJ2-1
v_call: TRBV4-3
cdr3_nt: TGCGCCAGCAGCCCTTGGGGAAGCGCGAACTCCTACAATGAGCAGTTCTTC
cdr3_aa: CASSPWGSANSYNEQFF

clone_size: .
d_call: .
j_call: TRBJ2-1
v_call: TRBV7-3
cdr3_nt: TGTGCCAGCAGCTTAAGGCCCGGACCTAAATACAATGAGCAGTTCTTC
cdr3_aa: CASSLRPGPKYNEQFF

clone_size: .
d_call: TRBD2
j_call: TRBJ2-1
v_call: TRBV6-4
cdr3_nt: TGTGCCAGCAGTGACTCGAAGGCTAGCGGGGGAGTAGAGCAGTTCTTC
cdr3_aa: CASSDSKASGGVEQFF

clone_size: .
d_call: .
j_call: TRBJ2-4
v_call: TRBV5-1
cdr3_nt: TGCGCCAGCAGCTCCTCCGGGGGAGAAAACATTCAGTACTTC
cdr3_aa: CASSSSGGENIQYF

clone_size: .
d_call: .
j_call: TRBJ2-7
v_call: TRBV5-1
cdr3_nt: TGCGCCAGCAGCTTGGAGGGCAACCAGTTCCACGAGCAGTACTTC
cdr3_aa: CASSLEGNQFHEQYF

clone_size: .
d_call: .
j_call: TRBJ2-7
v_call: TRBV25-1
cdr3_nt: TGTGCCAGCAGTGACCGAAGGGGCGAGCAGTACTTC
cdr3_aa: CASSDRRGEQYF

clone_size: .
d_call: .
j_call: TRBJ2-5
v_call: TRBV19
cdr3_nt: TGTGCCAGTAGTATAAGTAGAATTGAGACCCAGTACTTC
cdr3_aa: CASSISRIETQYF

clone_size: once
d_call: .
j_call: TRBJ2-1
v_call: TRBV15
cdr3_nt: TGTGCCACCAGCAGAGTTCGGGAAAATCGGTTTGCTTACAATGAGCAGTTCTTC
cdr3_aa: CATSRVRENRFAYNEQFF

clone_size: once
d_call: TRBD1
j_call: TRBJ1-5
v_call: TRBV11-1
cdr3_nt: TGTGCCAGCAGCTCCTCGGACAGGGACTTAAGCAATCAGCCCCAGCATTTT
cdr3_aa: CASSSSDRDLSNQPQHF

clone_size: .
d_call: .
j_call: TRBJ1-2
v_call: TRBV20-1
cdr3_nt: TGCAGTGCTGAAGAGGAGGGTGGCTACACCTTC
cdr3_aa: CSAEEEGGYTF

clone_size: .
d_call: .
j_call: TRBJ2-1
v_call: TRBV5-4
cdr3_nt: TGTGCCAGCAGCCCGGGGGGCAGCGGTTCCTACAATGAGCAGTTCTTC
cdr3_aa: CASSPGGSGSYNEQFF